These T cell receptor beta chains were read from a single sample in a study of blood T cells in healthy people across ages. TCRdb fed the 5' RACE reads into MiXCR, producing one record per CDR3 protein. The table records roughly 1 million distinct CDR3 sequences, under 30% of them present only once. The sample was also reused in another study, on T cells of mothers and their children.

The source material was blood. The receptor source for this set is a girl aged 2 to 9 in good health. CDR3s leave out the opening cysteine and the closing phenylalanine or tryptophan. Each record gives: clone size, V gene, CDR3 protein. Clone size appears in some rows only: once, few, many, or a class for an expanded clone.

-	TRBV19	ATKEGTDTQY
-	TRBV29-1	SVALDTTEAF
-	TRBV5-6	ASSLVASGLERQF
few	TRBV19	ASSPSGEGGFSNQPQH
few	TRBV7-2	ASSPIKVNSGRVEQF
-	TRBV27	ASSGARGRGADTQY
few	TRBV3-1	ASSQGSLVATQY
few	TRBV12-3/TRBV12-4	ASSFITDRQETQY
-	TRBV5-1	ASSSGHLGETQY
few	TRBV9	ASSVYIRGPTEAF
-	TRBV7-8	ASSLAAGYQETQY
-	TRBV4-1	ASSQMGQNYGYT
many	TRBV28	ASTVFNRAYNEQF
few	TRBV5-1	ASKPGDNYGYT
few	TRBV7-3	ASSTQPNTGELF
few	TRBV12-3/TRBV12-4	ASNPDGGSGYT
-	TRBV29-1	SGLGLDDEQF
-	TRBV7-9	ASSLENLSGELF
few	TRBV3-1	ASSHGAAQETQY
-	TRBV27	ASSPFSSTDTQY
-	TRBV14	ASSQDRGLAVADTQY
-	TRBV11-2	ASSLSLGQEIYGYT